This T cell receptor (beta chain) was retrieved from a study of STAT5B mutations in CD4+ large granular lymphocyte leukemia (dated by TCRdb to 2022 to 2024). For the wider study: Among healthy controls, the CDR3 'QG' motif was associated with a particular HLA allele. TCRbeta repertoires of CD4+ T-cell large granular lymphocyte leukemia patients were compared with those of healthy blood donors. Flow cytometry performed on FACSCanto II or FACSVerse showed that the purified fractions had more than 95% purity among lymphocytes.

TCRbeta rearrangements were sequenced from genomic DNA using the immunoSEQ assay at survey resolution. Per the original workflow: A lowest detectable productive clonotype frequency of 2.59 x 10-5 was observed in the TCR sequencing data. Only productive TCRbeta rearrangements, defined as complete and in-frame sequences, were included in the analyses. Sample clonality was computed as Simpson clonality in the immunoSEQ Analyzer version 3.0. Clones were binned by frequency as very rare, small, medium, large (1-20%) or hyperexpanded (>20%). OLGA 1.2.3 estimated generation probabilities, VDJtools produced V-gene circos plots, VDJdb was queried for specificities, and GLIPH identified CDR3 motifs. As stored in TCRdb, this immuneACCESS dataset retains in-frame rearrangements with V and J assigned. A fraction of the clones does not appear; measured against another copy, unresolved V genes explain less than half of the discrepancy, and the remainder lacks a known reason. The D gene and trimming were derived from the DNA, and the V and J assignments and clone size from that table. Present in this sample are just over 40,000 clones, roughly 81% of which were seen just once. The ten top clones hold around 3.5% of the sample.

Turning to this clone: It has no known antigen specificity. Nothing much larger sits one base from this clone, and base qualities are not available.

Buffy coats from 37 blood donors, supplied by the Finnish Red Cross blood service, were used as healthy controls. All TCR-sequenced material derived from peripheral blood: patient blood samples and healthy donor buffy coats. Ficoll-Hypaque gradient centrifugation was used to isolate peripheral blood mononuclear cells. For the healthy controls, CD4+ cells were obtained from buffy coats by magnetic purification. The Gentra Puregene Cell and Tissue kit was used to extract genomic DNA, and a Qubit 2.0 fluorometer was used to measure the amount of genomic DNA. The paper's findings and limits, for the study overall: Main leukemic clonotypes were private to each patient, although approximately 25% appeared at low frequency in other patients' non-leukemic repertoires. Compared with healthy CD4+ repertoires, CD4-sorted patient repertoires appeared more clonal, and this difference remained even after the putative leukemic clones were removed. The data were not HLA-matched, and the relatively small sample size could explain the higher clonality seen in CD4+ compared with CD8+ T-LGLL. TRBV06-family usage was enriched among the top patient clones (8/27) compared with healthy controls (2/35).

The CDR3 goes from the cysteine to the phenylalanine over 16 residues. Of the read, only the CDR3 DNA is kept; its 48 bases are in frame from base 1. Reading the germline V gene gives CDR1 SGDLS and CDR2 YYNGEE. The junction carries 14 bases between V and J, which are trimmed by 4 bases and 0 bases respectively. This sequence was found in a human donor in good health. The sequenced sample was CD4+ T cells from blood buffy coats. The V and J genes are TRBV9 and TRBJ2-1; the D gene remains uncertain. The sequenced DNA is TGTGCCAGCAGCCCCCTGTCGTTGAGCTCCTACAATGAGCAGTTCTTC. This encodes CASSPLSLSSYNEQFF. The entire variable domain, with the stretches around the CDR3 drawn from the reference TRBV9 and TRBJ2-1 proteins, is DSGVTQTPKHLITATGQRVTLRCSPRSGDLSVYWYQQSLDQGLQFLIQYYNGEERAKGNILERFSAQQFPDLHSELNLSSLELGDSALYFCASSPLSLSSYNEQFFGPGTRLTVL.